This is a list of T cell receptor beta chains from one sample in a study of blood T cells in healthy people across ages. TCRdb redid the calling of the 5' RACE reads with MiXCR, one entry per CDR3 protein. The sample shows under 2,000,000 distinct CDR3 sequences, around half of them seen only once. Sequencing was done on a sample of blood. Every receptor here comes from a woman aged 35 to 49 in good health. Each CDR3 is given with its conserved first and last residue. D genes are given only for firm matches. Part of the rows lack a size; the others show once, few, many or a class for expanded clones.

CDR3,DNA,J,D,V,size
CASSLWGNSGQPQHF,TGTGCCAGCAGTTTATGGGGGAACTCGGGTCAGCCCCAGCATTTT,TRBJ1-5,NA,TRBV12-3/TRBV12-4,NA
CVSSPAGVVSETQYF,TGCGTCAGCTCCCCCGCAGGGGTAGTCTCAGAGACCCAGTACTTC,TRBJ2-5,NA,TRBV5-1,NA
CSARDQLVAEQYF,TGCAGTGCTAGAGATCAACTAGTCGCCGAGCAGTACTTC,TRBJ2-7,NA,TRBV20-1,few
CSARSGSGRSTDTQYF,TGCAGTGCTAGATCCGGGAGCGGGAGAAGCACAGATACGCAGTATTTT,TRBJ2-3,TRBD2,TRBV20-1,few
CASSSGQGPSSYNEQFF,TGTGCCAGCAGCTCGGGACAGGGACCCTCCTCCTACAATGAGCAGTTCTTC,TRBJ2-1,TRBD1,TRBV7-8,NA
CATRYNEQYF,TGTGCCACTCGTTACAATGAGCAGTACTTC,TRBJ2-7,NA,TRBV7-9,NA
CATSDFRGAYTDTQYF,TGTGCCACCAGTGATTTTCGGGGGGCATATACAGATACGCAGTATTTT,TRBJ2-3,NA,TRBV24-1,few
CASARMWPGEAFF,TGTGCTAGTGCCCGGATGTGGCCAGGCGAAGCTTTCTTT,TRBJ1-1,NA,TRBV12-5,NA
CASSVASRGDNEQFF,TGTGCCAGCAGCGTAGCGTCGCGGGGGGACAATGAGCAGTTCTTC,TRBJ2-1,TRBD2,TRBV9,NA
CASRILRVPRKNIQYF,TGTGCCAGCAGAATACTTAGGGTACCCAGGAAAAACATTCAGTACTTC,TRBJ2-4,NA,TRBV6-5,NA
CAGSLTRGTYEQYF,TGTGCCGGCAGTTTAACGAGGGGGACCTACGAGCAGTACTTC,TRBJ2-7,NA,TRBV12-3/TRBV12-4,NA
CSARGDREWTEAFF,TGCAGTGCTAGAGGGGACAGGGAGTGGACTGAAGCTTTCTTT,TRBJ1-1,TRBD1,TRBV20-1,NA
CASGGLSQGANYGYTF,TGTGCCAGCGGAGGCTTGAGCCAGGGGGCTAACTATGGCTACACCTTC,TRBJ1-2,TRBD1,TRBV9,NA
CASSLVGSSRGSNTGELFF,TGTGCCAGCAGCTTAGTAGGGTCGTCCCGAGGCTCGAACACCGGGGAGCTGTTTTTT,TRBJ2-2,NA,TRBV7-8,NA
CASSQDLGLEGAGETQYF,TGCGCCAGCAGCCAAGATCTTGGTTTGGAGGGGGCGGGCGAGACCCAGTACTTC,TRBJ2-5,NA,TRBV4-3,NA
CASSPDRGNFGNIQYF,TGTGCCAGCTCACCCGACAGGGGAAACTTCGGAAACATTCAGTACTTC,TRBJ2-4,TRBD1,TRBV18,NA
CATSATTGGSYNSPLHF,TGTGCCACCAGCGCAACCACAGGGGGTTCCTATAATTCACCCCTCCACTTT,TRBJ1-6,TRBD1,TRBV15,many
CASSPLRGRGEVDTQYF,TGTGCCAGCAGTCCCCTCCGGGGGAGAGGGGAAGTGGATACGCAGTATTTT,TRBJ2-3,NA,TRBV6-2/TRBV6-3,few